A selection of T cell receptor beta chains follows, all from one sample in a study of patients and donors after allogeneic stem cell transplantation. One entry per CDR3 protein results from TCRdb running MiXCR on the RT-PCR reads. The sample holds about 410,000 distinct CDR3 sequences, 15% to 20% seen once. Material for sequencing was blood, either unsorted or a sorted T cell fraction (not recorded which). The source is a human donor who was either an allogeneic HSCT recipient or a stem cell or donor lymphocyte infusion donor (not recorded which). It is not recorded whose cells these are; they may come from a transplant donor. The CDR3 runs from the conserved cysteine through the conserved F or W. D genes are given only for firm matches. Clone size is given for some rows only: seen once, a few or many times, or a class if the clone is expanded.

TRBD1	TRBV20-1	TRBJ2-5	.	CSAWDRGRQETQYF	TGCAGTGCCTGGGACAGGGGAAGGCAAGAGACCCAGTACTTC
TRBD1	TRBV11-3	TRBJ2-2	few	CASSPAGTANTGELFF	TGTGCCAGCAGCCCCGCCGGGACAGCGAACACCGGGGAGCTGTTTTTT
TRBD2	TRBV20-1	TRBJ2-5	.	CSAKGLAGSEETQYF	TGCAGTGCCAAGGGACTAGCGGGATCGGAGGAGACCCAGTACTTC
.	TRBV6-1	TRBJ1-3	few	CASLLRQGTGNTIYF	TGTGCCAGCCTACTCCGACAAGGAACTGGAAACACCATATATTTT
.	TRBV3-1	TRBJ2-7	few	CASSLLSSSHEQYF	TGTGCCAGCAGCCTCCTTTCCAGCAGCCACGAGCAGTACTTC
TRBD1	TRBV7-3	TRBJ2-2	.	CASSFPSTGGIGELFF	TGTGCCAGCAGCTTCCCCTCGACAGGGGGAATCGGGGAGCTGTTTTTT
.	TRBV29-1	TRBJ2-7	few	CSVRDGPWQYF	TGCAGCGTGCGGGACGGTCCCTGGCAGTACTTC
.	TRBV11-2	TRBJ2-7	.	CASSLDRMGGRYSYEQYF	TGTGCCAGCAGCTTAGATAGGATGGGGGGACGGTACTCCTACGAGCAGTACTTC
.	TRBV9	TRBJ1-6	few	CASSSVDSPRSPLHF	TGTGCCAGCAGCTCGGTCGACTCTCCTCGGTCACCCCTCCACTTT
TRBD1	TRBV5-1	TRBJ2-1	.	CVSSSGTGPNNEQFF	TGCGTCAGCAGCTCCGGGACAGGGCCCAACAATGAGCAGTTCTTC
TRBD2	TRBV11-1	TRBJ2-5	.	CASSPEEGRTSDQETQYF	TGTGCCAGCAGCCCCGAGGAGGGGCGAACTAGCGACCAAGAGACCCAGTACTTC